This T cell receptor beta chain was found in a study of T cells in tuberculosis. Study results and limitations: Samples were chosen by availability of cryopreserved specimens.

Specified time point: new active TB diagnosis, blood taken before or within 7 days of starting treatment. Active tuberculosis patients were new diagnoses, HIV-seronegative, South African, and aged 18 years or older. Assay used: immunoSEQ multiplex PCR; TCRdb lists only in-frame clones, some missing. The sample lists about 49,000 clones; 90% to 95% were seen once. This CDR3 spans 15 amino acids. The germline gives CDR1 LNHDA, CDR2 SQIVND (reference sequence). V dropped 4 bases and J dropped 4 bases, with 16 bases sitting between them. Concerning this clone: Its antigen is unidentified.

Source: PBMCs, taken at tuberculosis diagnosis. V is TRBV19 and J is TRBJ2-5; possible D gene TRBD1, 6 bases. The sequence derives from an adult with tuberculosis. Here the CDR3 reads CASSTNTGSRETQYF. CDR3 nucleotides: TGTGCCAGTAGTACGAATACAGGGTCTCGAGAGACCCAGTACTTC.